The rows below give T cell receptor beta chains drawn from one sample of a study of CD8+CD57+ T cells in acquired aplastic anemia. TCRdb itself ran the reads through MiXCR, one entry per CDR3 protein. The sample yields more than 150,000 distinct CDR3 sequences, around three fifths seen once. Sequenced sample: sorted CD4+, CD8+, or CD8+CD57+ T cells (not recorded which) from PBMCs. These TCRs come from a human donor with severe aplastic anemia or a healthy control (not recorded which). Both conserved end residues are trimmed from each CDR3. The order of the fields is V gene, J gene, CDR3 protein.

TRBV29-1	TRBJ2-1	SVSGQGYIEQF
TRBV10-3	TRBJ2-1	AIRSVLTQQF
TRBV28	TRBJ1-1	ASILGGDNTEAF
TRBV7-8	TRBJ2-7	ASSIAAGGSYEQY
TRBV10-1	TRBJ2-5	ASSPGQGVQETQY
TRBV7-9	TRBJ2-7	ASSFATYEQY
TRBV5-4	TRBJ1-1	ASSDGDTEAF
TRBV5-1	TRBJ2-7	ASSLTWSSYEQY
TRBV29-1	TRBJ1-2	SLTGGYGYT
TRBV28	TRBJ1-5	ASSSGGSGDQPQH
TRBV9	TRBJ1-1	ASSQDDRGATEAF
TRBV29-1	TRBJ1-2	SVEGSGRDYGYT
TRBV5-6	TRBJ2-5	ASSLVGD
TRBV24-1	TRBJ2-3	ATSDGHTDTQY
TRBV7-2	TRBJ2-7	ASSSTGHEQY
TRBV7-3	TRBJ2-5	ASSLLEGAGTQY
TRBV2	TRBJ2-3	ASKLAGGADTQY
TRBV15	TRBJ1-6	ATSSKGGGGPLH
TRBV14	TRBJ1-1	ASSQDLQGRMNTEAF
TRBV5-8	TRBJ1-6	ASSRGRAYNSPLH
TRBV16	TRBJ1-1	ASHRADMNTEAF
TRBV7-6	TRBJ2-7	ASSPVLAGVVYEQY
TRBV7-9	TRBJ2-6	ASSPPGGRAGANVLT
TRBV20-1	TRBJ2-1	SARDQSNEQF
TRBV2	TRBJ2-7	ASTGTGRDYEQY
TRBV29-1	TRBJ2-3	SVEMGQQYADTQY
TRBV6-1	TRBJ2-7	ASFSDREAHEQY
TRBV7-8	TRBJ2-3	ASSPLAVLTDTQY
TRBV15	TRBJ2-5	ATNGGDGNQPQY
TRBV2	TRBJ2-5	ASSKDRVHTHKTQY
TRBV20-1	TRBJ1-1	SASPRQGTEAF
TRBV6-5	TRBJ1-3	ASSLGRLDSGNTIY
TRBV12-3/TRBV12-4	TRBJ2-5	ASSLRETQY